This T cell receptor (beta chain) was retrieved from a study of cytomegalovirus exposure and HLA in healthy donors. General study results and limits: Rare sequences made up most TCRs, while some public TCRs were found in many donors. The authors listed some 160 TCR beta chains as cytomegalovirus-associated.

This clone has only one observation. The antigen is not known. Sequenced by immunoSEQ multiplex PCR; TCRdb stores in-frame clones only, minus some. The sample carries 110,000 or so clones, about 83% recorded once. The source is a woman in her thirties in good health and CMV-seronegative. The specimen was PBMCs.

Here the CDR3 reads CSVSGGAYEQYF. The CDR3 nucleotides read TGCAGCGTTTCGGGGGGAGCCTACGAGCAGTACTTC. The gene calls are TRBV29-1 and TRBJ2-7; 7 bases match TRBD2. Per the germline V gene, CDR1 is SQVTM and CDR2 is ANQGSEA. This CDR3 contains 12 residues. V gave up 5 bases and J gave up 2 bases; unmatched junction bases: 3.